This T cell receptor (beta chain) is from a study of blood T cell repertoires in COVID-19. Libraries were prepared by immunoSEQ multiplex PCR; TCRdb keeps only in-frame clonotypes and omits some of them. Among 150,000 to 200,000 clones listed, 85% were seen once. V gave up 5 bases and J gave up 2 bases; unmatched junction bases: 8. The CDR3 extends over 15 amino acids. From germline, CDR1 is MDHEN and CDR2 SYDVKM. J is TRBJ1-2 and V is TRBV28; 7 bases line up with TRBD1. This sequence originates from a man aged 55 to 69 with COVID-19, enrolled during active disease. The specimen was peripheral blood. CDR3 in amino acids: CASSHQETGNYGYTF. CDR3 in DNA: TGTGCCAGCAGTCACCAAGAGACAGGGAACTATGGCTACACCTTC.